The present T cell receptor beta chain was sequenced within a study of post-analysis software for immune sequencing data. Overall study findings and caveats: Patients used a handful of TRBV segments, including TRBV5-6, TRBV5-1 and TRBV20-1, more often than controls. The study found significantly lower normalized Chao1 diversity in multiple sclerosis patients than in controls.

Germline V gene data show CDR1 as DFQATT and CDR2 as SNEGSKA (reference sequence). Trimming pared 1 base from V and 7 bases from J, leaving 7 bases between. This CDR3 spans 11 amino acids. cDNA libraries for TCR beta contained unique molecular identifiers. Once about 0.9 to 11 million T cells were used, about 510,000 cDNA molecules resulted. Via MiXCR, TCRdb re-called the PCR reads, giving one row per CDR3 protein. The sample has 380,000 or so distinct CDR3 sequences, less than 40% seen once. Worth noting for this clonotype: Its specificity is unknown.

V gene TRBV20-1 combines with J gene TRBJ2-5; the D is unclear. The TCR comes from a girl between 10 and 17 years old with multiple sclerosis. Sequenced material: blood. CDR3 coding DNA: TGCAGTGCTAGAGTGTGGAGGACCCAGTACTTC. It encodes CSARVWRTQYF.